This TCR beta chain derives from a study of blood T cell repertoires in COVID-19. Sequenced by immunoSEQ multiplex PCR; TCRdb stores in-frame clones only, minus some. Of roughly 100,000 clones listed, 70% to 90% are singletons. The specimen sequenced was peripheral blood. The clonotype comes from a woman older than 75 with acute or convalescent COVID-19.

This CDR3 reads CASSRTGTNTGELFF. CDR3 sequence (DNA): TGTGCCAGCAGCCGGACAGGGACGAACACCGGGGAGCTGTTTTTT. The rearrangement uses TRBV7-9 and TRBJ2-2, with TRBD1 identical over 8 bases. Looked up from germline, CDR1 is SEHNR and CDR2 is FQNEAQ (reference sequence). V shed 5 bases and J 0 bases; nucleotides not matched to a gene: 2. This CDR3 is 15 amino acids long.